A single sample gave rise to the 21 T cell receptor beta chains below, sequenced in a study of cytomegalovirus exposure and HLA in healthy donors. Researchers ran the PCR with 60 Vbeta and 13 Jbeta primers. The assay was immunoSEQ multiplex PCR, and TCRdb's table has in-frame clones only and misses some. The sample lists approximately 290,000 clones, 75% to 85% occurring once. Sequenced input: PBMCs. Receptor source: a girl aged 2-10 years in good health and CMV-seronegative.

This chain connects TRBV27 to TRBJ2-5; 8 bases fit TRBD2. The V segment lost 8 bases and the J segment 4 bases; nucleotides outside the gene matches: 15. CDR1 and CDR2 (germline): MNHEY, SMNVEV (reference sequence). The CDR3 length is 16 residues. The CDR3 DNA reads as TGTGCCAGCGCGAAAGGTCATGCGGGGGGAGGAGAGACCCAGTACTTC. It specifies CASAKGHAGGGETQYF.

This clone was recorded a few times. The chain carries TRBV9 and TRBJ1-4; no firm D call. This CDR3 comprises 17 residues. Germline CDR1 reads SGDLS; CDR2 reads YYNGEE. V lost 3 bases to trimming and J lost 0 bases, with 15 bases between them. The CDR3 nucleotides read TGTGCCAGCAGCGAAAACTTGAGGGATGCAACTAATGAAAAACTGTTTTTT. As protein: CASSENLRDATNEKLFF. Full variable domain (missing parts from reference TRBV9 and TRBJ1-4): DSGVTQTPKHLITATGQRVTLRCSPRSGDLSVYWYQQSLDQGLQFLIQYYNGEERAKGNILERFSAQQFPDLHSELNLSSLELGDSALYFCASSENLRDATNEKLFFGSGTQLSVL.

The V call is TRBV9, the J call TRBJ2-7; TRBD1 matches 12 bases. Germline V lookup: CDR1 SGDLS, CDR2 YYNGEE. The CDR3 extends over 15 amino acids. With V trimmed by 4 bases and J by 3 bases, 5 bases remained unmatched. CDR3 coding DNA: TGTGCCAGCAGCTACGGGACAGGGGGCTTCTACGAGCAGTACTTC. It yields the protein CASSYGTGGFYEQYF. Together with reference TRBV9 and TRBJ2-7, the CDR3 gives the full variable domain: DSGVTQTPKHLITATGQRVTLRCSPRSGDLSVYWYQQSLDQGLQFLIQYYNGEERAKGNILERFSAQQFPDLHSELNLSSLELGDSALYFCASSYGTGGFYEQYFGPGTRLTVT.

The rearrangement uses TRBV10-2 and TRBJ1-3; D unclear. Trimming took 2 bases from V and 2 from J, leaving 7 bases between them. The germline gives CDR1 WSHSY, CDR2 SAAADI. The CDR3 covers 14 residues. The chain's CDR3 is CASSEREAGNTIYF. The CDR3 coding sequence is TGCGCCAGCAGTGAGAGGGAGGCTGGAAACACCATATATTTT.

The chain combines TRBV28 with TRBJ1-2; 10 bases agree with TRBD1. The J segment lost 9 bases and the V segment lost 4 bases, leaving 8 bases of the junction unmatched. This CDR3 is built from 14 residues. Germline-derived CDR1 and CDR2 are MDHEN and SYDVKM. The CDR3 protein is CASSYPGQGMRYTF. DNA of the CDR3: TGTGCCAGCAGTTACCCGGGACAGGGGATGCGCTACACCTTC.

This chain joins TRBV28 and TRBJ1-1; D is uncertain. This CDR3 has 15 amino acids. CDR1 is MDHEN, CDR2 SYDVKM, per germline. Trimming removed 10 bases from V and 3 bases from J, with 21 bases in between. The CDR3 is CAITSTGLRDTEAFF. DNA for the CDR3: TGTGCCATCACCTCAACCGGACTGAGGGACACTGAAGCTTTCTTT.

This chain connects TRBV12-5 to TRBJ1-2; tentatively, D is TRBD1 (6 bases). Trimming took 5 bases from V and 5 from J, leaving 21 bases between them. The germline gives CDR1 LGHNT, CDR2 FRNRAP. The CDR3 is made up of 16 amino acids. CDR3 loop: CASGLSGQTASYGYTF. In DNA form, the CDR3 reads TGTGCTAGTGGTCTGTCCGGACAGACTGCAAGTTATGGCTACACCTTC.

This chain uses TRBV2 with TRBJ2-1; the D gene is possibly TRBD2 (6 bases). This CDR3 has 16 amino acids. Germline V CDR1 and CDR2: SNHLY, FYNNEI. V lost 4 bases to trimming and J lost 0 bases, with 13 bases between them. The CDR3 DNA follows: TGTGCCAGCAGTGGAACCGACGGGGGCTCCTACAATGAGCAGTTCTTC. Protein product: CASSGTDGGSYNEQFF.

The V and J genes are TRBV11-2 and TRBJ2-7; 8 nucleotides align to TRBD1. The germline gives CDR1 SGHAT, CDR2 FQNNGV. The length of the CDR3 is 14 residues. The ends lost 5 bases at V and 2 bases at J; junction bases unmatched: 5. The DNA for the CDR3 is TGTGCCAGCAGCGCCCCGGGACAGGCCTACGAGCAGTACTTC. Its translation: CASSAPGQAYEQYF.

This chain joins TRBV28 and TRBJ1-5; D not certain. Germline loops: CDR1 MDHEN, CDR2 SYDVKM. V was cut by 7 bases and J by 3 bases, with 16 bases left in between. CDR3 length equals 15 residues. CDR3 sequence reads: CASNIPEGINQPQHF. CDR3 nucleotide sequence: TGTGCCAGCAATATCCCGGAGGGAATCAATCAGCCCCAGCATTTT.

This rearrangement joins TRBV2 to TRBJ2-1, with 10 bases that match TRBD2. Germline V gives CDR1 SNHLY, CDR2 FYNNEI. This CDR3 has 14 residues. With 7 bases clipped from V and 8 bases from J, the junction kept 8 bases outside the gene matches. In DNA, the CDR3 is TGTGCCAGCATAGGGCTAGCGGGAGTTCATGAGCAGTTCTTC. This sequence encodes CASIGLAGVHEQFF.

The V and J genes are TRBV7-9 and TRBJ2-5; 13 bases are shared with TRBD2. V shed 5 bases, J shed 4 bases, and the junction held 4 bases outside the gene matches. The CDR3 contains 15 residues. Germline V gene data show CDR1 as SEHNR and CDR2 as FQNEAQ (reference sequence). The CDR3 loop is CASSPRTSGRETQYF. CDR3 nucleotide sequence: TGTGCCAGCAGCCCAAGGACTAGCGGGAGAGAGACCCAGTACTTC.

This chain joins TRBV2 and TRBJ2-3; TRBD2 aligns across 9 bases. Trimming at V came to 6 bases and at J to 3 bases, leaving 13 bases not matched to a gene. The germline V gene has CDR1 SNHLY and CDR2 FYNNEI. The CDR3 totals 17 residues. CDR3 loop: CASRAFIAGEGTDTQYF. In nucleotides, the CDR3 is TGTGCCAGCAGGGCATTTATAGCGGGAGAGGGGACAGATACGCAGTATTTT.

The V gene is TRBV30, the J gene TRBJ1-4, with D uncertain. Between the trimmed V and J ends, which lost 2 bases and 8 bases, there was a span of 12 bases. This CDR3 contains 13 residues. Germline-derived CDR1 and CDR2 are GTSNPN and SVGIG (reference sequence). The CDR3 sequence: CAWSSGNYEKLFF. In nucleotides, the CDR3 is TGTGCCTGGAGTTCGGGGAATTACGAAAAACTGTTTTTT.

The chain joins TRBV5-1 to TRBJ2-3, with D perhaps TRBD1 (6 bases). With 0 bases removed from V and 2 bases from J, the gap between germline ends came to 13 bases. Looked up from germline, CDR1 is SGHRS and CDR2 is YFSETQ. This CDR3 region has 16 residues. DNA of the CDR3: TGCGCCAGCAGCTTGGGACACTGGGACACCACAGATACGCAGTATTTT. This sequence encodes CASSLGHWDTTDTQYF. The full variable domain, with the rest looked up from reference TRBV5-1 and TRBJ2-3, is KAGVTQTPRYLIKTRGQQVTLSCSPISGHRSVSWYQQTPGQGLQFLFEYFSETQRNKGNFPGRFSGRQFSNSRSEMNVSTLELGDSALYLCASSLGHWDTTDTQYFGPGTRLTVL.

CDR3 residues: CASSPLEGVGYEQYF. The CDR3 nucleotides read TGTGCCAGCTCACCCTTGGAGGGAGTCGGCTACGAGCAGTACTTC. The rearrangement joins TRBV18 to TRBJ2-7, with D possibly TRBD2 on 6 matching bases. The CDR3 runs 15 residues. With 3 bases removed from V and 3 bases from J, the gap between germline ends came to 15 bases. Germline CDR1 KGHSH, CDR2 LQKENI.

This clone was found a few times. The chain uses TRBV6-5 and TRBJ2-7; D remains ambiguous. V lost 0 bases, J lost 1 base, and 7 bases lay in between. Germline loops: CDR1 MNHEY, CDR2 SVGAGI. The CDR3 extends over 14 amino acids. CDR3 loop: CASSYSGQSYEQYF. CDR3 DNA: TGTGCCAGCAGTTACTCTGGGCAGTCCTACGAGCAGTACTTC.

The chain carries TRBV6-1 and TRBJ2-7; tentatively, D is TRBD2 (6 bases). Deletions cut 8 bases from V and 0 bases from J, with 11 bases between. This CDR3 has 13 amino acids. Germline CDR1 reads MNHNS; CDR2 reads SASEGT. The CDR3 DNA reads as TGTGCCAGCGGCGGGGTCAGCTCCTACGAGCAGTACTTC. Protein: CASGGVSSYEQYF.

The V and J genes are TRBV9 and TRBJ2-6, with D perhaps TRBD1 (6 bases). The CDR3 covers 15 residues. V was shortened by 4 bases and J by 2 bases, with 10 bases between the two germline ends. In germline, CDR1 is SGDLS, CDR2 YYNGEE. CDR3 nucleotides: TGTGCCAGCAGCACCAACAGGGCTGGGGCCAACGTCCTGACTTTC. Translated: CASSTNRAGANVLTF.

CDR3 coding DNA: TGTGCCAGCAGCTTAAGACAGGGTTTTATTCCCCAGTACTTC. This codes for CASSLRQGFIPQYF. V is TRBV5-6 and J is TRBJ2-5, with 7 bases aligning to TRBD1. V lost 2 bases to trimming and J lost 9 bases; unmatched junction nucleotides: 10. This CDR3 is 14 amino acids long. Germline-derived CDR1 and CDR2 are SGHDT and YYEEEE.

CDR3 coding DNA: TGCGCCAGCAGCTTCGAGCGGCACACAGATACGCAGTATTTT. Its protein product is CASSFERHTDTQYF. V gene TRBV5-1 combines with J gene TRBJ2-3; a possible D gene is TRBD2 (5 bases). This CDR3 region has 14 residues. Germline assignment: CDR1 SGHRS and CDR2 YFSETQ. Between the trimmed V and J ends, which lost 2 bases and 2 bases, there was a span of 9 bases.